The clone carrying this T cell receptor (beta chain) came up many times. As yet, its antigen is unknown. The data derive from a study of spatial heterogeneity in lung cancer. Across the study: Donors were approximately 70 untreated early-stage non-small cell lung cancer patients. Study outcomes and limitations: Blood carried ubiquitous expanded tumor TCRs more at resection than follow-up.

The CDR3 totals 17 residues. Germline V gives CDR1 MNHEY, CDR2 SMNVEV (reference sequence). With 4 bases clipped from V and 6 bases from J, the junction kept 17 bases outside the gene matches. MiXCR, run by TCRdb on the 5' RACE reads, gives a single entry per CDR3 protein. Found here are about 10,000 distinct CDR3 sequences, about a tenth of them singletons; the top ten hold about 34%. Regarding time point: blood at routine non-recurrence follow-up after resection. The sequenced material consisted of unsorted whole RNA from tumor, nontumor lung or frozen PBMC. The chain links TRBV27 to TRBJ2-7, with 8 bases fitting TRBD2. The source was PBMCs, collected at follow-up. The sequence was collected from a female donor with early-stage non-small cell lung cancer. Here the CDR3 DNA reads TGTGCCAGCAGTTCAAGACGTTCTGCGGGAGGAGCGAGCGAGCAGTACTTC. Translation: CASSSRRSAGGASEQYF.